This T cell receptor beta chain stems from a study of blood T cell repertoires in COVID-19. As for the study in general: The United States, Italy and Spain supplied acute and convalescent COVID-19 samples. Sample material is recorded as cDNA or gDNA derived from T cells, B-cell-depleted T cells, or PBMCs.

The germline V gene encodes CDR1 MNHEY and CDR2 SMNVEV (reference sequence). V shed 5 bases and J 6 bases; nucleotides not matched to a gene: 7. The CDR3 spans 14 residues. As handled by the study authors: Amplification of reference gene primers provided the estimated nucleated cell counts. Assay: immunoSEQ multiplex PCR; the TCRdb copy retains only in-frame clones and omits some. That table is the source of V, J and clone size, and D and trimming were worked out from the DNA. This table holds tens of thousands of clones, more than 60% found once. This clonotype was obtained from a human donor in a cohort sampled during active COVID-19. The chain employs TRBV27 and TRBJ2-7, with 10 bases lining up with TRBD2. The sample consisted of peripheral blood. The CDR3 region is CASSSRLAGVEQYF. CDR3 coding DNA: TGTGCCAGCAGTAGTCGGCTAGCGGGAGTCGAGCAGTACTTC.